The 19 T cell receptor beta chains reported below all come from one sample, sequenced in a study of cytomegalovirus exposure and HLA in healthy donors. The PCR contained 60 Vbeta and 13 Jbeta primers. Generated by immunoSEQ multiplex PCR, the TCRdb table keeps only in-frame clones and is missing some. The profile shows roughly 200,000 clones, 86% of them singletons. Sequencing was done on a sample of PBMCs. These receptors all come from a woman aged 25 to 39 in good health and CMV-seronegative.

The rearrangement joins TRBV18 to TRBJ2-7; 8 bases are a match to TRBD2. The CDR3 length is 14 residues. The V gene end was trimmed by 5 bases and the J gene end by 0 bases; junction bases not matched to a gene: 3. Germline CDR1 and CDR2: KGHSH and LQKENI. The CDR3 DNA reads as TGTGCCAGCTCAACGGGACTAGTCTCCTACGAGCAGTACTTC. Translated, it gives CASSTGLVSYEQYF.

A single count supports this clone. V is TRBV18 and J is TRBJ2-4; 10 bases align to TRBD1. The CDR3 covers 15 residues. Trimming at V came to 3 bases and at J to 9 bases, leaving 8 bases not matched to a gene. The germline V gene has CDR1 KGHSH and CDR2 LQKENI. CDR3 residues: CASSPPGQGFGIQYF. Written as DNA, the CDR3 is TGTGCCAGCTCACCCCCGGGACAGGGGTTTGGCATTCAGTACTTC. The full variable domain, in which reference TRBV18 and TRBJ2-4 provide the parts outside the CDR3, is NAGVMQNPRHLVRRRGQEARLRCSPMKGHSHVYWYRQLPEEGLKFMVYLQKENIIDESGMPKERFSAEFPKEGPSILRIQQVVRGDSAAYFCASSPPGQGFGIQYFGAGTRLSVL.

The chain carries TRBV2 and TRBJ2-3; D possibly corresponds to TRBD2 (5 bases). The germline gives CDR1 SNHLY, CDR2 FYNNEI. This CDR3 has 14 residues. Trimming removed 5 bases from V and 2 bases from J, with 11 bases in between. The CDR3 sequence: CASSFGLLTDTQYF. As DNA, the CDR3 is TGTGCCAGCAGTTTTGGACTGCTCACAGATACGCAGTATTTT.

V gene TRBV5-5 combines with J gene TRBJ2-5; 9 bases agree with TRBD2. J gave up 3 bases and V 2 bases, and 5 bases lay outside the gene matches. The CDR3 sequence is 15 residues long. Germline V CDR1 and CDR2: SGHKS, YYEKEE (reference sequence). CDR3: CASSLGLAGKETQYF. Here the CDR3 DNA reads TGTGCCAGCAGCTTAGGGCTAGCGGGGAAAGAGACCCAGTACTTC. The full variable domain, with the rest looked up from reference TRBV5-5 and TRBJ2-5, is DAGVTQSPTHLIKTRGQQVTLRCSPISGHKSVSWYQQVLGQGPQFIFQYYEKEERGRGNFPDRFSARQFPNYSSELNVNALLLGDSALYLCASSLGLAGKETQYFGPGTRLLVL.

This clone was found once. This chain links TRBV28 with TRBJ2-7; possibly TRBD1 for D (5 bases). Trimming removed 5 bases at V and 6 bases at J, with 23 bases between. CDR3 length: 16 residues. Germline V gene lookup returns CDR1 MDHEN and CDR2 SYDVKM. The CDR3 region has the DNA TGTGCCAGCAGTCCTTCTGGTGGCAGGGTACGTACCGAGCAGTACTTC. Amino acid sequence: CASSPSGGRVRTEQYF. Using reference TRBV28 and TRBJ2-7 for the parts outside the CDR3, the full variable domain is DVKVTQSSRYLVKRTGEKVFLECVQDMDHENMFWYRQDPGLGLRLIYFSYDVKMKEKGDIPEGYSVSREKKERFSLILESASTNQTSMYLCASSPSGGRVRTEQYFGPGTRLTVT.

This clone was detected only a few times. V and J are TRBV4-1 and TRBJ2-7, with D possibly TRBD1 on 6 matching bases. The germline CDR1 and CDR2 sequences are MGHRA and YSYEKL. V gave up 5 bases and J gave up 7 bases, with 21 bases separating them. The CDR3 runs 15 residues. The CDR3: CASSISSDRASEQYF. DNA for the CDR3: TGCGCCAGCAGCATAAGTTCGGACAGAGCATCTGAGCAGTACTTC.

This sequence joins TRBV15 and TRBJ1-2; D is perhaps TRBD1 (5 bases). This CDR3 has 12 amino acids. The germline CDR1 and CDR2 sequences are LNHNV and YYDKDF (reference sequence). Trimming shortened V by 1 base and J by 8 bases, and 8 bases separated the two germline ends. CDR3 region: CATSRGGLGYTF. The CDR3, as DNA: TGTGCCACCAGCAGAGGGGGACTGGGCTACACCTTC.

J is TRBJ1-2 and V is TRBV5-5, with D maybe TRBD1 (6 bases). CDR3 length equals 14 residues. Germline V lookup: CDR1 SGHKS, CDR2 YYEKEE (reference sequence). V was clipped by 5 bases and J by 4 bases, with 15 bases between them. Here the CDR3 DNA reads TGTGCCAGCAGTTACCTACAGGGCGGCTATGGCTACACCTTC. Its protein product is CASSYLQGGYGYTF.

This sequence joins TRBV30 and TRBJ1-5; no firm D call. This CDR3 region has 12 residues. The germline V gene encodes CDR1 GTSNPN and CDR2 SVGIG (reference sequence). Trimming left V 0 bases short and J 6 bases short, with 6 bases between. CDR3 sequence: CAWSVAVQPQHF. The CDR3 DNA sequence: TGTGCCTGGAGTGTGGCGGTTCAGCCCCAGCATTTT.

The chain joins TRBV6-5 to TRBJ2-7; TRBD1 agrees at 7 bases. V trimming: 6 bases; J trimming: 4 bases; junction bases outside the gene matches: 9. CDR3 length: 14 residues. Germline assignment: CDR1 MNHEY and CDR2 SVGAGI. CDR3 protein: CASSRQTGWYEQYF. DNA for the CDR3: TGTGCCAGCAGCCGACAGACAGGGTGGTACGAGCAGTACTTC.

The genes are TRBV2 and TRBJ2-7; TRBD1 might be the D (7 bases). Per the germline V gene, CDR1 is SNHLY and CDR2 is FYNNEI. This CDR3 comprises 15 residues. V was shortened by 6 bases and J by 1 base, with 16 bases between the two germline ends. The CDR3 DNA reads TGTGCCAGCAGCCCGGAGGGACAGAGATCCTACGAGCAGTACTTC. Amino acid sequence: CASSPEGQRSYEQYF.

The V gene is TRBV28, the J gene TRBJ1-5; no clear D gene. V was clipped by 7 bases and J by 3 bases, with 16 bases between them. The CDR3 consists of 15 residues. Germline V CDR1 and CDR2: MDHEN, SYDVKM. CDR3 DNA: TGTGCCAGCACCTCGGCCGCACAGTCCAATCAGCCCCAGCATTTT. Protein sequence: CASTSAAQSNQPQHF.

This clone appeared a few times. Written as DNA, the CDR3 is TGTGCCAGCAGTCCCGGACAGAACCGAGGCGAACCCCAGCATTTT. This gives the protein CASSPGQNRGEPQHF. The chain couples TRBV28 to TRBJ1-5; TRBD1 might be the D (6 bases). This CDR3 is 15 amino acids long. Germline V gene lookup returns CDR1 MDHEN and CDR2 SYDVKM. Trimming left V 5 bases short and J 10 bases short, with 21 bases between.

This chain links TRBV29-1 with TRBJ2-3; D is uncertain. The V gene's germline CDR1 is SQVTM and CDR2 ANQGSEA. Trimming stripped 8 bases from V and 0 bases from J, with 6 bases between. This CDR3 contains 11 residues. CDR3 DNA: TGCAGCTCAACTAGCACAGATACGCAGTATTTT. Amino acid sequence: CSSTSTDTQYF.

V and J are TRBV7-8 and TRBJ1-1; D might be TRBD1 (5 bases). Per the germline V gene, CDR1 is SGHVS and CDR2 is FQNEAQ. V was shortened by 4 bases and J by 0 bases, with 6 bases between the two germline ends. The CDR3 sequence is 13 residues long. CDR3 DNA: TGTGCCAGCAGCTCGGACATGAACACTGAAGCTTTCTTT. The encoded protein is CASSSDMNTEAFF.

Only one count was recorded for this clone. V is TRBV6-6 and J is TRBJ1-1; no reliable D call. CDR3 length: 13 amino acids. The germline V gene has CDR1 MNHNY and CDR2 SVGAGI (reference sequence). Trimming shortened V by 7 bases and J by 5 bases, and 14 bases separated the two germline ends. CDR3 DNA: TGTGCCAGCACCCAGTTAATGAGGACTGAAGCTTTCTTT. Amino acids: CASTQLMRTEAFF.

The J gene is TRBJ2-2, the V gene TRBV7-3; possibly TRBD1 for D (6 bases). Germline lookup yields CDR1 SGHTA and CDR2 FQGTGA. Trimming removed 5 bases at V and 4 bases at J, with 17 bases between. This CDR3 has 16 amino acids. The CDR3 reads CASSPGHFRGTGELFF. The CDR3 DNA follows: TGTGCCAGCAGCCCGGGACATTTTCGAGGCACCGGGGAGCTGTTTTTT.

This rearrangement joins TRBV5-5 to TRBJ1-1; D might be TRBD1 (6 bases). The V and J ends lost 5 bases and 4 bases respectively, with 21 bases between them. Germline CDR1 is SGHKS and CDR2 is YYEKEE (reference sequence). The CDR3 is made up of 16 amino acids. CDR3 sequence (DNA): TGTGCCAGCAGTTTCTCTACCTCACAGGGAATCACTGAAGCTTTCTTT. Protein product: CASSFSTSQGITEAFF.

This chain uses TRBV5-4 with TRBJ1-2; 10 positions agree with TRBD1. The CDR3 has 14 residues. From germline, CDR1 is SGHNT and CDR2 YYREEE (reference sequence). V lost 3 bases to trimming and J lost 8 bases; unmatched junction nucleotides: 7. The CDR3 DNA is TGTGCCAGCAGCTCTATGGGACAGGGGAGAGGCTACACCTTC. This codes for CASSSMGQGRGYTF.